The 12 T cell receptor beta chains below come from one sample, sequenced in a study of Graves' ophthalmopathy and Graves' hyperthyroidism. Transcripts of RNA were the source for amplifying TCR beta CDR3 regions. Second-round multiplex PCR came after first-round RT-PCR with HTBI primers. TCRdb called the multiplex PCR reads again in MiXCR, with one record for every CDR3 protein. Altogether about 210,000 distinct CDR3 sequences are present, 25% to 35% being singletons, with the ten largest covering approximately 9.6%. The sample was peripheral blood. The source is a man aged 50-59 years with Graves' ophthalmopathy.

J is TRBJ2-2 and V is TRBV6-1; TRBD1 might be the D (5 bases). The ends were cut back, 6 bases at V and 6 bases at J, with 11 bases in the middle. Looked up from germline, CDR1 is MNHNS and CDR2 is SASEGT. The CDR3 extends over 13 amino acids. The CDR3: CASRGPSPGELFF. CDR3 coding DNA: TGTGCCAGCAGGGGGCCTTCCCCCGGGGAGCTGTTTTTT.

The chain combines TRBV12-3 or TRBV12-4 with TRBJ2-6; D remains unclear. The CDR3 consists of 13 residues. V lost 1 base and J lost 4, with 2 bases in between. The CDR3 nucleotides are TGTGCCAGCAGTTTAGTGGGGGCCAACGTCCTGACTTTC. It encodes CASSLVGANVLTF.

V gene TRBV6-2 or TRBV6-3 combines with J gene TRBJ1-5; D is undetermined. CDR3 length equals 16 residues. CDR1 is MNHEY, CDR2 SVGEGT, per germline. Trimming removed 2 bases from V and 4 bases from J, with 15 bases in between. CDR3: CASSYRANQGNQPQHF. DNA of the CDR3: TGTGCCAGCAGTTACAGGGCTAACCAAGGAAATCAGCCCCAGCATTTT.

This clonotype appeared many times. The chain uses TRBV13 and TRBJ2-7; TRBD1 matches at 10 bases. The CDR3 spans 19 residues. V was clipped by 5 bases and J by 0 bases; unmatched bases: 16. Looked up from germline, CDR1 is PRHDT and CDR2 is FYEKMQ (reference sequence). The CDR3 protein is CASSAWDRGLAGHSYEQYF. CDR3 coding DNA: TGTGCCAGCAGCGCTTGGGACAGGGGTTTAGCGGGGCACTCCTACGAGCAGTACTTC.

This clonotype was seen just once. V is TRBV12-5 and J is TRBJ2-7; tentative D call: TRBD1 (7 bases). CDR1 is LGHNT, CDR2 FRNRAP, per germline. Trimming pared 6 bases from V and 1 base from J, leaving 13 bases between. The CDR3 runs to 14 residues. The CDR3 protein is CASGRPGGSYEQYF. As DNA, the CDR3 is TGTGCTAGTGGGAGACCAGGGGGGTCCTACGAGCAGTACTTC.

This clonotype was seen a few times. The chain carries TRBV21-1 and TRBJ2-2; the D call in the table, TRBD2, was not verified against the DNA. TRBV21-1 is a pseudogene. The CDR3 loop spans 20 amino acids. DNA of the CDR3: TGTGCCAGCAGTCAAGAACCCTTTCTAGCGGGAGCCGGAGACACCGGGGAGCTGTTTTTT. Its translation is CASSQEPFLAGAGDTGELFF.

In its sample, this clonotype was seen many times. The V call is TRBV7-9, the J call TRBJ2-5, with D perhaps matching TRBD2 (6 bases). V lost 6 bases and J lost 1, with 15 bases in between. The germline gives CDR1 SEHNR, CDR2 FQNEAQ (reference sequence). The CDR3 runs 15 residues. CDR3 region: CASRRPGGTQETQYF. CDR3 sequence (DNA): TGTGCCAGCAGGCGGCCCGGCGGGACCCAAGAGACCCAGTACTTC.

This clonotype was observed once. The V gene is TRBV9, the J gene TRBJ1-1, with D unresolved. The germline V gene encodes CDR1 SGDLS and CDR2 YYNGEE. The CDR3 is 14 residues long. Trimming left V 4 bases short and J 4 bases short, with 14 bases between. The CDR3 DNA reads as TGTGCCAGCAGCCCTCAGTTGGAGGTCACTGAAGCTTTCTTT. Protein product: CASSPQLEVTEAFF. The entire variable domain, with the rest obtained from reference TRBV9 and TRBJ1-1, is as follows: DSGVTQTPKHLITATGQRVTLRCSPRSGDLSVYWYQQSLDQGLQFLIQYYNGEERAKGNILERFSAQQFPDLHSELNLSSLELGDSALYFCASSPQLEVTEAFFGQGTRLTVV.

The J gene is TRBJ2-7, the V gene TRBV28; D may be TRBD1 (5 bases). V was pared by 3 bases and J by 1 base, with 13 bases between. The CDR3 runs 15 residues. From germline, CDR1 is MDHEN and CDR2 SYDVKM. The CDR3 reads CASSLLGGQSYEQYF. The CDR3 DNA reads TGTGCCAGCAGTTTGCTCGGCGGACAATCCTACGAGCAGTACTTC.

The chain couples TRBV20-1 to TRBJ2-7; 7 bases are shared with TRBD2. Per the germline V gene, CDR1 is DFQATT and CDR2 is SNEGSKA (reference sequence). J lost 5 bases, V lost 6 bases, and 10 bases had no gene match. This CDR3 spans 13 amino acids. CDR3 sequence: CSAPRTSFDEQYF. The CDR3 DNA is TGCAGTGCCCCGAGGACTAGTTTCGACGAGCAGTACTTC.

This clonotype was detected ten times or more. The rearrangement uses TRBV6-5 and TRBJ1-5, with a possible D match to TRBD1 (6 bases). The CDR3 spans 14 residues. Germline lookup yields CDR1 MNHEY and CDR2 SVGAGI. Trimming shortened V by 2 bases and J by 5 bases, and 10 bases separated the two germline ends. Here the CDR3 DNA reads TGTGCCAGCAGTTACAAAGGGGGGTATCAGCCCCAGCATTTT. The encoded protein is CASSYKGGYQPQHF.

This clonotype was counted ten times or more. The V and J genes are TRBV7-8 and TRBJ1-2; 8 bases match TRBD1. Germline trimming cut 3 bases from V and 5 bases from J; bases unmatched to any gene: 11. The germline V gene has CDR1 SGHVS and CDR2 FQNEAQ. The length of the CDR3 is 16 residues. Written as DNA, the CDR3 is TGTGCCAGCAGCTTGGACAGGGACAGTGAGAAATATGGCTACACCTTC. Translation gives CASSLDRDSEKYGYTF.